This T cell receptor (beta chain) was sequenced for a study of metastatic and nonmetastatic thyroid tumors (TCRdb year 2020). Notes on the research overall: The researchers compared repertoires between peripheral blood samples and tumor or nodule tissue samples from patients with malignant or benign thyroid disease.

CDR1 and CDR2 were assigned from the germline V gene (reference sequence) as DFQATT and SNEGSKA. CDR3 length: 14 amino acids, cysteine to phenylalanine. Of the read, only the CDR3 DNA is kept; its 42 bases are in frame from base 1. Library creation used PCR. Sequencing used an Illumina HiSeq 4000. High-throughput sequencing was used to profile the CDR3 region of the TCR beta-chain in every patient. As for the authors' bioinformatics: A classifier to discriminate distant-metastatic papillary thyroid cancer patients was built from CDR3 differences across clinicopathological groups. Repertoire diversity was assessed with the Shannon index, and tumor-blood repertoire similarity with the Morisita-Horn index. TCRdb reran the public reads through fastp at Q25 and MiXCR, keeping productive beta chains. TCRdb's processing, not the authors', yielded these V and J calls. For this sample the table gives some 25,000 clones, of which approximately 20% were detected only once. Roughly 7.8% of the sample lies in the top ten.

Notes on this clone: There is no known antigen for this receptor. The junction differs from germline at one of its ends, possibly a read error.

None of the patients had been given any treatment before thyroid surgery. The study retrospectively analysed patient clinical samples collected from the early 2010s to the late 2010s using T-cell receptor beta sequencing. What the research found in general, with its limitations: TCR beta diversity was reported as significantly higher in malignant tumors than in benign nodules, in both blood and tumor samples.

The chain joins TRBV20-1 to TRBJ2-1; the D gene cannot be resolved reliably. Input material: blood. The source of this sequence is a female donor with papillary thyroid cancer or a benign thyroid nodule (not recorded which). Some clones in this sample may be carry-over from other donors' samples. The DNA sequence is given as TGCAGTGCCCCGAGCGTTGAGTCCTACAATGAGCAGATCTTC. The encoded protein is CSAPSVESYNEQIF.